This T cell receptor (beta chain) was documented in a study of beta chain features in type 1 diabetes. Study observations and caveats: PCR might show a preference for shorter templates, equally across patients and controls.

This CDR3 has 15 amino acids. CDR1 and CDR2 (germline): MGHDK, SYGVNS. The ends lost 5 bases at V and 2 bases at J; junction bases unmatched: 2. All of the isolated RNA was reverse transcribed, so expressed TCRB transcripts were sequenced. Only in-frame clones appear in the TCRdb table, and some are missing; sequencing was by immunoSEQ multiplex PCR. The data contain approximately 120,000 clones, 40% of them seen just once; the ten biggest clones take up approximately 0.065%. As to this clone: Its antigen is unidentified.

Material: stem cell memory CD4+ T cells from blood. This TCR was sampled from a woman in her late teens or twenties in good health. The chain links TRBV25-1 to TRBJ2-6; 8 bases align to TRBD1. The CDR3 protein is CASSRTGTGANVLTF. CDR3 bases: TGTGCCAGCAGTCGGACAGGGACTGGGGCCAACGTCCTGACTTTC.